A single sample gave rise to the 30 T cell receptor beta chains below, sequenced in a study of CD8+CD57+ T cells in acquired aplastic anemia. For CDR3 and TCR beta VDJ profiling, genomic DNA was the template used. MiXCR, run by TCRdb on the reads, gives a single entry per CDR3 protein. This sample has roughly 61,000 distinct CDR3 sequences, with around 57% found just once. Patients included in sequencing had previously demonstrated CD8+CD57+ cell expansion by flow cytometry. The specimen sequenced was sorted CD4+, CD8+, or CD8+CD57+ T cells (not recorded which) from PBMCs. Every receptor here comes from a human donor with aplastic anemia.

Worth noting for this clonotype: Germline is not matched at one junction end, which may reflect a read error. The rearrangement uses TRBV4-1 and TRBJ2-4; D gene uncertain. Germline V CDR1 and CDR2: MGHRA, YSYEKL. The CDR3 contains 8 residues. The CDR3 reads CASSQVRF. The CDR3 nucleotides read TGCGCCAGCAGCCAAGTCCGATTC.

The chain has TRBV25-1 and TRBJ1-1, with a possible D match to TRBD1 (6 bases). The CDR3 totals 15 residues. V dropped 1 base and J dropped 4 bases, with 13 bases sitting between them. The germline V gene has CDR1 MGHDK and CDR2 SYGVNS. CDR3 in amino acids: CASSESRGGGTEAFF. In nucleotides, the CDR3 is TGTGCCAGCAGTGAATCGCGGGGAGGGGGCACTGAAGCTTTCTTT.

V and J are TRBV7-6 and TRBJ1-2; 7 bases match TRBD1. This CDR3 contains 12 residues. Trimming cost V 6 bases and J 8 bases; bases outside gene matches: 6. Germline CDR1 reads SGHVS; CDR2 reads FNYEAQ. Here the CDR3 DNA reads TGTGCCAGCAGGACCGGGACAGTCGGCTACACCTTC. It is translated as CASRTGTVGYTF.

In nucleotides, the CDR3 is TGTGCCAGTAAGTCGGGGTACCTACAGCTCTATGGCTACACCTTC. Its protein is CASKSGYLQLYGYTF. This chain uses TRBV19 with TRBJ1-2; D not resolved. Germline V gene lookup returns CDR1 LNHDA and CDR2 SQIVND (reference sequence). The length of the CDR3 is 15 residues. V shed 7 bases and J shed 4 bases, with 19 bases lying between them. The variable domain in full, with the rest retrieved from reference TRBV19 and TRBJ1-2, is DGGITQSPKYLFRKEGQNVTLSCEQNLNHDAMYWYRQDPGQGLRLIYYSQIVNDFQKGDIAEGYSVSREKKESFPLTVTSAQKNPTAFYLCASKSGYLQLYGYTFGSGTRLTVV.

This clonotype came up once. A junction end diverges from the germline sequence, so it may reflect a read error. The genes are TRBV2 and TRBJ2-7, with a weak D call TRBD1 (5 bases). There are 14 residues in the CDR3. The germline CDR1 and CDR2 sequences are SNHLY and FYNNEI. The CDR3 loop is CATSARESSYEQYF. The CDR3 nucleotides are TGTGCCACCAGTGCCAGGGAAAGCTCCTACGAGCAGTACTTC.

The rearrangement links TRBV5-1 to TRBJ2-7, with 7 bases fitting TRBD2. V gave up 2 bases and J gave up 2 bases; unmatched junction bases: 4. The CDR3 covers 14 residues. Germline V gene data show CDR1 as SGHRS and CDR2 as YFSETQ. The CDR3 DNA follows: TGCGCCAGCAGCTTAGCTAGCGGACCCTACGAGCAGTACTTC. Protein product: CASSLASGPYEQYF. Looking up the rest from reference TRBV5-1 and TRBJ2-7 gives the full variable domain: KAGVTQTPRYLIKTRGQQVTLSCSPISGHRSVSWYQQTPGQGLQFLFEYFSETQRNKGNFPGRFSGRQFSNSRSEMNVSTLELGDSALYLCASSLASGPYEQYFGPGTRLTVT.

The chain couples TRBV15 to TRBJ1-1; D uncertain. Germline assignment: CDR1 LNHNV and CDR2 YYDKDF (reference sequence). CDR3 length: 13 residues. Trimming removed 0 bases at V and 3 bases at J, with 5 bases between. The CDR3 bases are TGTGCCACCAGCAGAGATGTTTACACTGAAGCTTTCTTT. Its translation: CATSRDVYTEAFF.

This clonotype was observed at least ten times. V gene TRBV10-1 combines with J gene TRBJ2-2, with D uncertain. The germline V and J ends were trimmed by 3 bases and 3 bases, with 8 bases remaining between them. The CDR3 contains 14 residues. Germline V gene data show CDR1 as WNHNN and CDR2 as SYGVQD (reference sequence). CDR3 sequence: CASSDLSYTGELFF. In DNA, the CDR3 is TGCGCCAGCAGTGACCTTTCCTACACCGGGGAGCTGTTTTTT.

Relative to its sample, this clonotype is medium-sized (0.01 to 0.1%). This sequence joins TRBV7-2 and TRBJ2-7; 9 bases fit TRBD1. The CDR3 runs 15 residues. Germline-derived CDR1 and CDR2 are SGHTA and FQGNSA. Unmatched junction bases numbered 7, after V lost 3 bases and J lost 4 bases. The CDR3 DNA reads TGTGCCAGCAGCTTCCCGGGACAGGGAGGATACGAGCAGTACTTC. Its translation: CASSFPGQGGYEQYF.

The rearrangement uses TRBV14 and TRBJ2-1; 8 positions agree with TRBD2. CDR3 length: 20 amino acids. V gave up 0 bases and J gave up 0 bases; unmatched junction bases: 13. Germline V lookup: CDR1 SGHDN, CDR2 FVKESK. DNA for the CDR3: TGTGCCAGCAGCCAAGAGTTTACCAGCGGGGGTTCGAGCTCCTACAATGAGCAGTTCTTC. Encoded protein: CASSQEFTSGGSSSYNEQFF.

In its sample, this clonotype was seen once. The chain links TRBV20-1 to TRBJ2-3; 7 bases line up with TRBD1. The germline gives CDR1 DFQATT, CDR2 SNEGSKA (reference sequence). Germline trimming cut 5 bases from V and 1 base from J; bases unmatched to any gene: 6. CDR3 length equals 14 residues. CDR3 sequence reads: CSAGDRKGTDTQYF. The CDR3 DNA follows: TGCAGTGCTGGGGACAGAAAGGGCACAGATACGCAGTATTTT.

This clonotype was seen at least ten times. The chain joins TRBV4-2 to TRBJ1-6; no clear D gene. The CDR3 has 16 residues. Trimming shortened V by 0 bases and J by 8 bases, and 14 bases separated the two germline ends. Germline CDR1 reads LGHNA; CDR2 reads YNFKEQ. CDR3 sequence: CASSQDDTQVYSPLHF. The CDR3 DNA reads as TGTGCCAGCAGCCAAGATGACACCCAAGTATATTCACCCCTCCACTTT.

The gene calls are TRBV29-1 and TRBJ1-1, with D tentatively TRBD1 (6 bases). The CDR3 consists of 12 residues. V lost 6 bases, J lost 2 bases, and 10 bases lay in between. Germline V CDR1 and CDR2: SQVTM, ANQGSEA. CDR3 protein: CSVNRANTEAFF. The CDR3, as DNA: TGCAGCGTCAACAGGGCTAACACTGAAGCTTTCTTT.

This clonotype was seen repeatedly, ten times or more. This chain joins TRBV29-1 and TRBJ2-1, with 9 bases matching TRBD2. The CDR3 is made up of 16 amino acids. The V gene's germline CDR1 is SQVTM and CDR2 ANQGSEA. The trim removed 1 base at V and 7 bases at J, leaving 11 bases unmatched. CDR3 protein: CSVEVDRRGGVNEQFF. CDR3 DNA sequence: TGCAGCGTTGAAGTAGATCGGCGGGGGGGCGTGAATGAGCAGTTCTTC.

The rearrangement joins TRBV11-2 to TRBJ2-1; possible D gene TRBD1, 5 bases. The germline V gene encodes CDR1 SGHAT and CDR2 FQNNGV. V lost 4 bases and J 5 bases, leaving 15 bases between the germline ends. The CDR3 totals 15 residues. This CDR3 is CASSYRRQRDNEQFF. Here the CDR3 DNA reads TGTGCCAGCAGCTATAGGAGACAGAGAGACAATGAGCAGTTCTTC.

This clonotype was seen repeatedly, ten times or more. The V and J genes are TRBV9 and TRBJ2-1; perhaps TRBD2 as D (5 bases). The germline V gene encodes CDR1 SGDLS and CDR2 YYNGEE. Trimming removed 7 bases at V and 7 bases at J, with 15 bases between. There are 13 residues in the CDR3. CDR3 loop: CASGSAAENEQFF. The DNA of the CDR3 is TGTGCCAGCGGATCAGCGGCGGAGAATGAGCAGTTCTTC.

The chain uses TRBV7-9 and TRBJ1-2, with D maybe TRBD1 (5 bases). CDR1 SEHNR and CDR2 FQNEAQ come from the germline V gene (reference sequence). The CDR3 consists of 13 residues. Trimming left V 3 bases short and J 4 bases short, with 9 bases between. CDR3 coding DNA: TGTGCCAGCAGCTTTGGCAGGGTCTATGGCTACACCTTC. Its protein is CASSFGRVYGYTF.

The gene calls are TRBV2 and TRBJ1-5; tentatively, D is TRBD1 (6 bases). CDR3 length: 16 amino acids. Germline V gene sequence: CDR1 SNHLY, CDR2 FYNNEI. The V gene lost 2 bases and the J gene lost 2 bases, with 13 bases spanning the gap. CDR3 loop: CASSEIGEGGNQPQHF. In DNA form, the CDR3 reads TGTGCCAGCAGTGAAATTGGGGAGGGGGGCAATCAGCCCCAGCATTTT.

This clonotype is categorized as large. This sequence joins TRBV20-1 and TRBJ2-7; D remains unclear. V gave up 1 base and J gave up 3 bases, with 10 bases separating them. CDR1 is DFQATT, CDR2 SNEGSKA, per germline (reference sequence). The CDR3 has 13 amino acids. CDR3 sequence: CSARAADRYEQYF. The CDR3 nucleotides read TGCAGTGCTAGAGCGGCCGACCGCTACGAGCAGTACTTC.

Comments on this clonotype: One end of the junction does not line up with germline, which may come from a read error. This chain connects TRBV19 to TRBJ2-7; D could derive from TRBD1 or TRBD2 (5 bases each). This CDR3 region has 13 residues. Germline V CDR1 and CDR2: LNHDA, SQIVND (reference sequence). Here the CDR3 reads CASSWDRGYEQYF. In DNA, the CDR3 is TGTGCCAGTAGTTGGGACCGAGGCTACGAGCAGTATTTC. Together with reference TRBV19 and TRBJ2-7, the CDR3 gives the full variable domain: DGGITQSPKYLFRKEGQNVTLSCEQNLNHDAMYWYRQDPGQGLRLIYYSQIVNDFQKGDIAEGYSVSREKKESFPLTVTSAQKNPTAFYLCASSWDRGYEQYFGPGTRLTVT.

This clonotype was detected many times. This sequence joins TRBV27 and TRBJ2-7; TRBD1 might be the D (5 bases). This CDR3 has 14 residues. V was cut by 2 bases and J by 1 base, with 9 bases left in between. Germline-derived CDR1 and CDR2 are MNHEY and SMNVEV (reference sequence). CDR3 residues: CASSLNPGSYEQYF. CDR3 nucleotide sequence: TGTGCCAGCAGTTTAAATCCAGGGTCCTACGAGCAGTACTTC.

This clonotype occurred once. The chain couples TRBV24-1 to TRBJ2-1; 11 bases agree with TRBD1. Per germline, CDR1 KGHDR and CDR2 SFDVKD. The V and J ends lost 4 bases and 4 bases, in that order; junction bases with no gene match: 8. This CDR3 region has 17 residues. The CDR3 spells CATSETIRDRGYNEQFF. CDR3 coding DNA: TGTGCCACCAGTGAGACAATCCGGGACAGGGGGTACAATGAGCAGTTCTTC.

The rearrangement uses TRBV10-3 and TRBJ2-7, with D perhaps matching TRBD2 (5 bases). Germline loops: CDR1 ENHRY, CDR2 SYGVKD. Trimming took 0 bases from V and 3 from J, leaving 15 bases between them. CDR3 length: 16 residues. CDR3 in amino acids: CAISESESGRDYEQYF. CDR3 DNA sequence: TGTGCCATCAGTGAGTCGGAGAGTGGCCGGGACTACGAGCAGTACTTC.

V and J are TRBV29-1 and TRBJ2-7, with TRBD1 matching over 7 bases. Per the germline V gene, CDR1 is SQVTM and CDR2 is ANQGSEA. V shed 4 bases, J shed 6 bases, and the junction held 12 bases outside the gene matches. CDR3 length: 14 amino acids. The CDR3 DNA sequence: TGCAGCGTTGCCCACGGGACAGCCTGGCGCGAGCAGTACTTC. Its protein product is CSVAHGTAWREQYF.

The chain links TRBV2 to TRBJ1-6; no clear D. V was cut by 4 bases and J by 9 bases, with 7 bases left in between. Germline V CDR1 and CDR2: SNHLY, FYNNEI. The CDR3 totals 12 residues. This chain's CDR3 is CASSGPGSPLHF. For the CDR3, the DNA is TGTGCCAGCAGTGGGCCGGGTTCACCCCTCCACTTT.

J is TRBJ2-7 and V is TRBV25-1, with D possibly being TRBD1 (6 bases). The germline CDR1 and CDR2 sequences are MGHDK and SYGVNS. This CDR3 comprises 14 residues. V lost 4 bases and J 2 bases, leaving 12 bases between the germline ends. The CDR3: CASSGQGITYEQYF. CDR3 nucleotide sequence: TGTGCCAGCAGTGGGCAGGGGATCACCTACGAGCAGTACTTC.

Ten or more counts support this clonotype. The CDR3 nucleotides are TGTGCCTGCCCCAGGGGGGCTAACTATGGCTACACCTTC. It codes for CACPRGANYGYTF. The chain uses TRBV30 and TRBJ1-2; TRBD1 agrees at 7 bases. Germline V gene data show CDR1 as GTSNPN and CDR2 as SVGIG (reference sequence). Unmatched junction bases numbered 4, after V lost 6 bases and J lost 0 bases. The length of the CDR3 is 13 residues.

This clonotype has more than one count but fewer than ten. The gene calls are TRBV2 and TRBJ2-3; TRBD2 is a possible D gene (6 bases). The CDR3 sequence is 14 residues long. V gave up 8 bases and J gave up 5 bases, with 17 bases separating them. Germline lookup yields CDR1 SNHLY and CDR2 FYNNEI. CDR3 DNA: TGTGCCAGCGAAGGGCGGGAACGGGAAGATACGCAGTATTTT. Translated: CASEGREREDTQYF.

The V call is TRBV7-6, the J call TRBJ2-3; weak D call: TRBD1 (6 bases). This CDR3 has 15 residues. Trimming pared 2 bases from V and 3 bases from J, leaving 12 bases between. CDR1 is SGHVS, CDR2 FNYEAQ, per germline. The DNA for the CDR3 is TGTGCCAGCAGCTTACAGGGGCCCGGGACAGATACGCAGTATTTT. It codes for CASSLQGPGTDTQYF.

This rearrangement joins TRBV19 to TRBJ1-6; TRBD1 agrees at 7 bases. Unmatched junction bases numbered 4, after V lost 6 bases and J lost 5 bases. The germline CDR1 and CDR2 sequences are LNHDA and SQIVND (reference sequence). This CDR3 is built from 14 residues. The CDR3, as DNA: TGTGCCAGTAGCCGACAGGGTGATAATTCACCCCTCCACTTT. Translation gives CASSRQGDNSPLHF.